Listed below are T cell receptor beta chains from one sample, sequenced in a study of Ad26.COV2.S vaccination and SARS-CoV-2 variants. Measured with immunoSEQ multiplex PCR; TCRdb has only the in-frame clones, and not every one. The table shows tens of thousands of clones, with roughly 80% occurring only once. The source was peripheral blood, collected after recovery from COVID-19. The receptors stem from a human donor who had recovered from COVID-19. Each CDR3 is given with its conserved first and last residue. A D gene is named only where the DNA matches it firmly. For some rows the clone size is stated as once, few or many, or as a class when expanded; others skip it.

TRBJ2-4 | TRBD2 | TRBV19 | - | TGTGCCAGTAGTGATCTAGCGGGCTACGGAAACATTCAGTACTTC | CASSDLAGYGNIQYF
TRBJ2-3 | - | TRBV3-1/TRBV3-2 | - | TGTGCCAGCAGCCAGCTTGATACGCAGTATTTT | CASSQLDTQYF
TRBJ1-2 | - | TRBV6-1 | - | TGTGCCAGCAGTGAGACGGGACGTAGGCTCTATGGCTACACCTTC | CASSETGRRLYGYTF
TRBJ1-5 | - | TRBV13 | - | TGTGCCAGCAGCCCTCGGAAAACGCTTCAGCCCCAGCATTTT | CASSPRKTLQPQHF
TRBJ1-5 | - | TRBV2 | - | TGTGCCAGCAGTGAAGTCAGGGAAGGGCCCCAGCATTTT | CASSEVREGPQHF
TRBJ2-2 | - | TRBV6-4 | - | TGTGCCAGCAGTGATCAGGGGGGTACCGGGGAGCTGTTTTTT | CASSDQGGTGELFF
TRBJ2-3 | TRBD1 | TRBV5-1 | - | TGCGCCAGCAGCCCACGACAGGGGCCCCCTTTAGATACGCAGTATTTT | CASSPRQGPPLDTQYF
TRBJ1-3 | TRBD1 | TRBV6-5 | - | TGTGCCAGCGAGGGACAGGAAGGAAACACCATATATTTT | CASEGQEGNTIYF
TRBJ2-1 | TRBD2 | TRBV7-6 | - | TGTGCCAGCAGCTTAGGTCTTCCGGGACTAGCGATTTACTCCTACAATGAGCAGTTCTTC | CASSLGLPGLAIYSYNEQFF
TRBJ2-6 | - | TRBV10-1 | - | TGCGCCAGCAGTCGCGGACAAGGGGCTGGGGCCAACGTCCTGACTTTC | CASSRGQGAGANVLTF
TRBJ2-3 | TRBD2 | TRBV10-1 | - | TGCGCCAGCAGTGAGGGGCTAGCGGGAAGGGCAGATACGCAGTATTTT | CASSEGLAGRADTQYF
TRBJ1-1 | TRBD1 | TRBV7-9 | - | TGTGCCAGCAGCCCGCCGACAGGGGGCGTTAGGAACACTGAAGCTTTCTTT | CASSPPTGGVRNTEAFF
TRBJ2-7 | TRBD2 | TRBV5-1 | - | TGCGCCAGCAGCTTGACTATTACTAGCGGGAACCACGAGCAGTACTTC | CASSLTITSGNHEQYF
TRBJ1-2 | - | TRBV5-6 | - | TGTGCCAGCAGCTTGGTAAGGAGAGGGGGAGAAGGCTACACCTTC | CASSLVRRGGEGYTF
TRBJ1-3 | - | TRBV5-1 | - | TGCGCCAGCAGCTTGGATTTTCGGAACACCATATATTTT | CASSLDFRNTIYF
TRBJ1-2 | - | TRBV5-1 | - | TGCGCCAGCAGCTTTAGGCCCCGACAGGATTATGGCTACACCTTC | CASSFRPRQDYGYTF
TRBJ2-7 | TRBD2 | TRBV27 | few | TGTGCCAGCAGTTTTGATCCGGCTAGCGGCTCCTACGAGCAGTACTTC | CASSFDPASGSYEQYF
TRBJ1-5 | - | TRBV25-1 | - | TGTGCCAGCAGTGAAGATCACGGGGGTCAGCCCCAGCATTTT | CASSEDHGGQPQHF
TRBJ2-6 | - | TRBV12-5 | - | TGTGCTAGTACGGGACACCTCGACGCGTATCACTCTGGGGCCAACGTCCTGACTTTC | CASTGHLDAYHSGANVLTF
TRBJ1-4 | - | TRBV5-8 | - | TGTGCCACCCCCCAGGATGCAACTAATGAAAAACTGTTTTTT | CATPQDATNEKLFF
TRBJ1-1 | - | TRBV7-2 | few | TGTGCCAGCAGCCTCCGTGGCCCAGCGTCAGACCTCACTGAAGCTTTCTTT | CASSLRGPASDLTEAFF
TRBJ2-1 | - | TRBV7-8 | - | TGTGCCAGCAGCTTAGTTTTGACTAGTCCCAATGAGCAGTTCTTC | CASSLVLTSPNEQFF
TRBJ2-1 | - | TRBV10-3 | - | TGTGCCATCAGTGAGCCTGTTACTTACCGGGACCCTCGCGACTCCTACAATGAGCAGTTCTTC | CAISEPVTYRDPRDSYNEQFF
TRBJ1-4 | TRBD1 | TRBV6-5 | once | TGTGCCAGCAGTCCATCCGGGACAGGGGGCAAAAAACTGTTTTTT | CASSPSGTGGKKLFF
TRBJ2-2 | TRBD1 | TRBV13 | - | TGTGCCAGCAGCTTACGTTACAGGGGAGAAAGGAACACCGGGGAGCTGTTTTTT | CASSLRYRGERNTGELFF
TRBJ2-3 | TRBD2 | TRBV24-1 | - | TGTGCCACCAGGCAGCCCGGACTAGCGGGAGGAGCGGATACGCAGTATTTT | CATRQPGLAGGADTQYF
TRBJ2-6 | - | TRBV19 | - | TGTGCCAGTAGCATATCTGGGGCCAACGTCCTGACTTTC | CASSISGANVLTF
TRBJ1-1 | TRBD1 | TRBV5-5 | - | TGTGCCAGCAGCTTGGGGTCGACAGGGCTACTCATGAACACTGAAGCTTTCTTT | CASSLGSTGLLMNTEAFF
TRBJ1-1 | TRBD1 | TRBV5-1 | - | TGCGCCAGCAGCTTATTACAGGGGGCAGGGGCTTTCTTT | CASSLLQGAGAFF
TRBJ2-5 | TRBD1 | TRBV3-1/TRBV3-2 | - | TGTGCCAGCAGCCAACCCGACAGGGAAAAGACCCAGTACTTC | CASSQPDREKTQYF
TRBJ2-3 | TRBD2 | TRBV2 | - | TGTGCCAGCTATAGAACCGGGACTAGAGGGACAGATACGCAGTATTTT | CASYRTGTRGTDTQYF
TRBJ2-7 | TRBD1 | TRBV4-1 | - | TGCGCCAGCAGCCACCGGGACAGGGGGCCCTACGAGCAGTACTTC | CASSHRDRGPYEQYF
TRBJ2-3 | - | TRBV5-4 | - | TGTGCCAGCAGCCCCAGCACAGATACGCAGTATTTT | CASSPSTDTQYF
TRBJ1-1 | - | TRBV20-1 | - | TGCAGTGCTAGAGTGGACACTGAAGCTTTCTTT | CSARVDTEAFF
TRBJ2-5 | TRBD1 | TRBV5-5 | once | TGTGCCAGCAGCTTGCTCGGTGGGACAGGGTGGGTAGAGACCCAGTACTTC | CASSLLGGTGWVETQYF
TRBJ1-5 | TRBD1 | TRBV2 | - | TGTGCCAGCAGCCCTTCGACAGGGCGGCAGCCCCAGCATTTT | CASSPSTGRQPQHF
TRBJ1-5 | - | TRBV19 | - | TGTGCCAGTATCCCCCAGGGTAGCAATCAGCCCCAGCATTTT | CASIPQGSNQPQHF
TRBJ1-6 | - | TRBV12-1 | - | TGTGCCAGCAGCTTTGGGGGATCCCAAGACAGGGCATTATTGAATTCACCCCTCCACTTT | CASSFGGSQDRALLNSPLHF
TRBJ2-2 | - | TRBV3-1/TRBV3-2 | - | TGTGCCAGCAGCCAAGATCTGAGGGGTGATACCGGGGAGCTGTTTTTT | CASSQDLRGDTGELFF
TRBJ2-2 | - | TRBV6-1 | - | TGTGCCAGCAGTGAGGCTAGGAGTCCGAACACCGGGGAGCTGTTTTTT | CASSEARSPNTGELFF
TRBJ1-2 | TRBD1 | TRBV5-4 | many | TGTGCCAGCACCTGGACAGGGGCCTATGGCTACACCTTC | CASTWTGAYGYTF
TRBJ2-1 | TRBD1 | TRBV5-1 | - | TGCGCCAGCAGCCTGGGGACAGGGTTTTACAATGAGCAGTTCTTC | CASSLGTGFYNEQFF